The rows below give T cell receptor beta chains drawn from one sample of a study of cytomegalovirus exposure and HLA in healthy donors. Measured with immunoSEQ multiplex PCR; TCRdb has only the in-frame clones, and not every one. The sample carries approximately 90,000 clones, around 77% recorded once. Sequencing was performed on PBMCs. The receptors originated from a boy aged 5-17 years in good health and CMV-seronegative. The CDR3 runs from the conserved cysteine through the conserved F or W. A D gene is named only where the DNA matches it firmly. A row's size may be missing; if present it is once, few, many or a size class.

CDR3 DNA	CDR3 protein	J gene	V gene	clone size	D gene
TGTGCCAGCAGCCAGACTAGTATGGATACGCAGTATTTT	CASSQTSMDTQYF	TRBJ2-3	TRBV6-1	.	.
TGTGCCAGCAGCCAAAAAGGAGGGCGGGACCCGGGCACCGGGGAGCTGTTTTTT	CASSQKGGRDPGTGELFF	TRBJ2-2	TRBV14	once	.
TGTGCCAGCAGTCAAGGGGGCCCCTATGGCTACACCTTC	CASSQGGPYGYTF	TRBJ1-2	TRBV6-6	.	TRBD1
TGTGCCAGCAGCTTAGTGGGGACAAGGGGCGAGCAGTACTTC	CASSLVGTRGEQYF	TRBJ2-7	TRBV7-9	.	.
TGTGCCAGCAGTCCCTCGCTAGCTAGCTCCTACGAGCAGTACTTC	CASSPSLASSYEQYF	TRBJ2-7	TRBV6-5	.	.
TGTGCCAGCAGTCCTCATAACTATGAGCAGTTCTTC	CASSPHNYEQFF	TRBJ2-1	TRBV27	.	.
TGTGCCTGGAGTCGTCAGAACTATGGCTACACCTTC	CAWSRQNYGYTF	TRBJ1-2	TRBV30	.	.
TGTGCCAGCAGCCGGGACAGGGGCGAGCAGTACTTC	CASSRDRGEQYF	TRBJ2-7	TRBV11-2	.	TRBD1
TGTGCCAGCAGCGTAGGAGATAGCGTAATTGAGCAGTACTTC	CASSVGDSVIEQYF	TRBJ2-7	TRBV9	.	.
TGTGCCAGCAGTTTCCAGGCGGGTCCGACAGATACGCAGTATTTT	CASSFQAGPTDTQYF	TRBJ2-3	TRBV27	.	.
TGTGCCAGCAGCTTAGCGGGAGCGGGAGCCCCCCACGAGCAGTACTTC	CASSLAGAGAPHEQYF	TRBJ2-7	TRBV7-2	.	TRBD2
TGCGCCAGCAGCTTGGGACAGGCTGGTAATTCACCCCTCCACTTT	CASSLGQAGNSPLHF	TRBJ1-6	TRBV5-1	.	.
TGTGCCAGCAGTGAGGGTCTCCTGAGGGCAGATACGCAGTATTTT	CASSEGLLRADTQYF	TRBJ2-3	TRBV2	.	.
TGCAGCGCAATGGGACAGTTGAACACTGAAGCTTTCTTT	CSAMGQLNTEAFF	TRBJ1-1	TRBV29-1	.	TRBD1
TGCGCCAGCAGCCAAGGAGGGGCTAGCGGGAGTTTTGAGACCCAGTACTTC	CASSQGGASGSFETQYF	TRBJ2-5	TRBV4-1	once	TRBD2